This T cell receptor beta chain was captured in a study of blood T cell repertoires in COVID-19 (dated by TCRdb to about 2020). In terms of the full investigation: Samples from collaborators originated in the United States, Italy and Spain and spanned both the acute and convalescent phases of COVID-19. The prospective study material was composed of cDNA or gDNA derived from T cells, B-cell-depleted T cells, or PBMCs. The dataset comprised deeply sampled blood TCRbeta repertoires from subjects exposed to, actively infected with, or recovered from COVID-19. The repertoires were released in a freely available public database intended as a resource for research on the immune response to SARS-CoV-2. The samples were drawn from two sources: the first 160 participants of the ongoing ImmuneRACE study, and 950 to 1,500 subjects contributed by 6 global collaborators. A de-identified subject ID, COVID-19 status, age in years and sex were almost always included in the sample metadata. Where available, HLA class I and class II types were obtained from metadata supplied by the sample provider rather than from assay-based typing. General study outcomes and caveats: The quantity of clinical and demographic metadata differed by source and by participant and was supplied without curation.

Note on this clone: The antigen this receptor binds is unknown. No base quality information exists; no much larger clone differs at one position.

TCRbeta CDR3 regions were amplified from genomic DNA using the immunoSEQ Assay, a bias-controlled multiplex PCR. The paper's data handling went like this. Within the assay, amplification of reference gene primers was used to estimate how many nucleated cells each sample contained. To quantify the absolute abundance of each unique TCRbeta CDR3 rearrangement, sequence reads were collapsed and filtered. For each sample, productive Simpson clonality was calculated as the square root of Simpson's diversity index over productive rearrangements. TCRdb's version of the immuneACCESS table is confined to in-frame rearrangements and falls short of the full clone set. An unresolved V gene accounts for under half of the shortfall where checked; the remainder is of unknown origin. The D gene and trimming were derived from the DNA, and the V and J assignments and clone size from that table. This sample has about 250,000 clones in its table, and 88% of those were observed once. The ten most abundant clones make up 6% to 6.5% of the sample.

In Seattle, one collaborating source enrolled patients while the infection was active and tracked those patients longitudinally over the course of disease. Whole blood was collected in K2EDTA tubes by collaborating institutions according to the institutions' own protocols. Collaborator samples were shipped for TCRbeta analysis as frozen whole blood, isolated PBMCs, or DNA extracted from either sample type. CDR1 is given as KGHSH and CDR2 as LQKENI, both from the germline V gene. The CDR3 contains 15 residues, cysteine and phenylalanine counted. This entry keeps only the CDR3 DNA: 45 bases, framed from base 1. Relative to germline, V is missing 6 bases and J is missing 2 bases, with 6 bases of the junction outside any gene match.

Input material: peripheral blood. The V and J segments used are TRBV18 and TRBJ1-2, and TRBD1 aligns with 10 junction nucleotides. This TCR was recovered from a woman in her twenties or thirties with COVID-19, enrolled during active disease. The sequenced DNA: TGTGCCAGCTCCGGGACAGGGGAGGAGAACTATGGCTACACCTTC. Translation gives CASSGTGEENYGYTF.